This T cell receptor (beta chain) was captured by sequencing in a study of molecular identifiers for immune sequencing clone quantification. General observations from the study: Jurkat TCR RNA from one cell was spiked into approximately 1 million naive cells, and it was reportedly detectable there.

This clonotype was detected many times. Its antigen is undetermined. Methods described previously were used for bulk TCR libraries, and listed TCR primers were applied. Each CDR3 protein gets one entry after TCRdb re-called the PCR reads with MiXCR. The sample holds approximately 500,000 distinct CDR3 sequences; approximately 25% are singletons and the top ten take just over 0.75%. Sequencing was done on a sample of naive CD8+ T cells from blood, with Jurkat cell RNA spiked in. The subset here: FACS-sorted CD8+CD4-CCR7+CD45RA+ naive T cells. The clonotype originates from a human donor in good health. Some libraries in this study had Jurkat cell RNA spiked in.

The CDR3 DNA sequence: TGTGCCAGCAGTTACACAGGGGGCCGGGGCACAGATACGCAGTATTTT. This translates into CASSYTGGRGTDTQYF. The chain employs TRBV28 and TRBJ2-3; 9 positions agree with TRBD1. Germline lookup yields CDR1 MDHEN and CDR2 SYDVKM. This CDR3 spans 16 amino acids. V lost 4 bases to trimming and J lost 1 base; unmatched junction nucleotides: 6. Full variable domain (rest looked up from reference TRBV28 and TRBJ2-3): DVKVTQSSRYLVKRTGEKVFLECVQDMDHENMFWYRQDPGLGLRLIYFSYDVKMKEKGDIPEGYSVSREKKERFSLILESASTNQTSMYLCASSYTGGRGTDTQYFGPGTRLTVL.